These T cell receptor beta chains were read from a single sample in a study of T cell responses to AZD1222 COVID-19 vaccine. Clones were sequenced by immunoSEQ multiplex PCR, and TCRdb holds only the in-frame ones, with some missing. The sample contains around 47,000 clones, around 80% of which appear only once. Specimen: peripheral blood, collected 28 days after the second dose of the MenACWY control vaccine. All receptors derive from an adult who received the MenACWY meningococcal vaccine as a control. The CDR3 runs from the conserved cysteine through the conserved F or W. A D gene is named only where the DNA matches it firmly. Clone size is not always given. Where it is, it says once, few, many or a class for expanded clones.

j_call clone_size v_call d_call cdr3_aa cdr3_nt
TRBJ2-5 NA TRBV28 NA CASSLDKIQETQYF TGTGCCAGCAGTCTAGACAAGATCCAAGAGACCCAGTACTTC
TRBJ1-3 NA TRBV18 NA CASSSEPSSGNTIYF TGTGCCAGCTCATCGGAGCCGTCCTCTGGAAACACCATATATTTT
TRBJ2-5 few TRBV5-1 NA CASSLEQETQYF TGCGCCAGCAGCTTGGAGCAAGAGACCCAGTACTTC
TRBJ2-5 NA TRBV25-1 NA CASSEARVGETQYF TGTGCCAGCAGTGAAGCCAGGGTTGGGGAGACCCAGTACTTC
TRBJ2-3 NA TRBV18 TRBD2 CASSPDGGAGDTQYF TGTGCCAGCTCACCGGACGGGGGGGCCGGAGATACGCAGTATTTT
TRBJ2-1 NA TRBV5-1 NA CASRRVGEQFF TGCGCCAGCAGAAGGGTAGGTGAGCAGTTCTTC
TRBJ2-5 NA TRBV2 NA CASSEERGQETQYF TGTGCCAGCAGTGAAGAACGGGGGCAAGAGACCCAGTACTTC
TRBJ2-1 NA TRBV5-1 NA CASSISGTARGDEQFF TGCGCCAGCAGCATCTCCGGGACTGCGAGGGGGGATGAGCAGTTCTTC
TRBJ1-3 NA TRBV18 NA CASSPQAGTNSGNTIYF TGTGCCAGCTCACCACAGGCAGGGACAAACTCTGGAAACACCATATATTTT
TRBJ2-2 NA TRBV4-1 TRBD2 CASSQSGRAGTGELFF TGCGCCAGCAGCCAGAGCGGGAGGGCCGGCACCGGGGAGCTGTTTTTT
TRBJ1-4 NA TRBV6-6 TRBD1 CASSQTGGHSKLFF TGTGCCAGCAGTCAGACAGGGGGGCATTCTAAACTGTTTTTT
TRBJ1-1 NA TRBV5-1 TRBD1 CASSTDRMNTEAFF TGCGCCAGCAGCACGGACAGGATGAACACTGAAGCTTTCTTT
TRBJ1-3 NA TRBV2 TRBD1 CASGGGQPSSGNTIYF TGTGCCAGCGGGGGGGGACAGCCCAGCTCTGGAAACACCATATATTTT
TRBJ1-4 NA TRBV5-8 NA CASSLGTDANEKLFF TGTGCCAGCAGCTTGGGGACGGACGCGAATGAAAAACTGTTTTTT
TRBJ2-2 NA TRBV3-1/TRBV3-2 TRBD2 CASSHFLAGGTGELFF TGTGCCAGCAGCCACTTCTTGGCGGGAGGGACCGGGGAGCTGTTTTTT
TRBJ1-5 once TRBV19 NA CASSRRGQPQHF TGTGCCAGTAGTCGTCGAGGTCAGCCCCAGCATTTT
TRBJ1-2 NA TRBV5-1 TRBD1 CASHLTGQGHYTF TGCGCCAGCCATTTGACGGGACAGGGCCACTACACCTTC
TRBJ2-5 NA TRBV19 NA CASSPRGGATETQYF TGTGCCAGTAGTCCCCGTGGGGGGGCAACAGAGACCCAGTACTTC
TRBJ2-1 few TRBV30 TRBD2 CSGGAYNEQFF TGTAGCGGGGGGGCCTACAATGAGCAGTTCTTC
TRBJ2-2 NA TRBV11-3 TRBD2 CASSDGLAGWELFF TGTGCCAGCAGCGATGGACTAGCGGGGTGGGAGCTGTTTTTT
TRBJ1-1 NA TRBV18 NA CASSPSGENTEAFF TGTGCCAGCTCACCGTCAGGAGAGAACACTGAAGCTTTCTTT
TRBJ2-7 NA TRBV2 TRBD2 CASSGGSLPYEQYF TGTGCCAGCAGTGGCGGGAGTCTACCCTACGAGCAGTACTTC
TRBJ2-7 NA TRBV5-1 NA CASSLDPGPYEQYF TGCGCCAGCAGCTTGGATCCGGGCCCCTACGAGCAGTACTTC
TRBJ2-1 NA TRBV28 NA CASSSQVGLAGYNEQFF TGTGCCAGCAGTTCGCAGGTCGGGCTAGCTGGTTACAATGAGCAGTTCTTC
TRBJ1-1 NA TRBV3-1/TRBV3-2 NA CASSQESALKEAFF TGTGCCAGCAGCCAAGAGTCAGCGCTAAAAGAAGCTTTCTTT
TRBJ2-1 NA TRBV18 NA CASSPGGSYNEQFF TGTGCCAGCTCACCAGGGGGCTCCTACAATGAGCAGTTCTTC
TRBJ1-6 NA TRBV7-9 NA CASSLAPYNSPLHF TGTGCCAGCAGCTTAGCCCCTTATAATTCACCCCTCCACTTT
TRBJ1-1 NA TRBV7-2 NA CASSITSGRAYTEAFF TGTGCCAGCAGCATCACTAGCGGGAGGGCCTATACTGAAGCTTTCTTT
TRBJ2-2 NA TRBV11-2 TRBD2 CASSYGTSGRMGGELFF TGTGCCAGCAGCTACGGGACTAGCGGGAGGATGGGTGGGGAGCTGTTTTTT
TRBJ2-3 NA TRBV4-1 TRBD1 CASSQARTGGWADTQYF TGCGCCAGCAGCCAAGCCAGGACAGGGGGCTGGGCAGATACGCAGTATTTT
TRBJ2-3 NA TRBV9 TRBD1 CASSAEDRAVDTQYF TGTGCCAGCAGCGCCGAGGACAGGGCGGTTGATACGCAGTATTTT